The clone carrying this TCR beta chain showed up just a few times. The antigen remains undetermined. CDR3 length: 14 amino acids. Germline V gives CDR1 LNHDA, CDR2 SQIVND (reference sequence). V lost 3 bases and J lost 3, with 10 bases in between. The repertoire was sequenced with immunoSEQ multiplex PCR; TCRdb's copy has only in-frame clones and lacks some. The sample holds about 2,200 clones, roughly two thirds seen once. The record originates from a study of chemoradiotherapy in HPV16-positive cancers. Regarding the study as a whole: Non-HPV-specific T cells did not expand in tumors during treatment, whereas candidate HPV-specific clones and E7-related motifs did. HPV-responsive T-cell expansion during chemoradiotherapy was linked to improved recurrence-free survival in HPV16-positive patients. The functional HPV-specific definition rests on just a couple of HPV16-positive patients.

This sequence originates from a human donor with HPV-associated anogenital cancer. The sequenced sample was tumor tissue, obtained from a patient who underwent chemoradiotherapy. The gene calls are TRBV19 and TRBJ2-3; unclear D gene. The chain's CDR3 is CASSISGMTDTQYF. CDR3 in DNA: TGTGCCAGTAGTATTTCTGGAATGACAGATACGCAGTATTTT.